The 31 T cell receptor beta chains given below trace back to one sample, sequenced in a study of T-cell reconstitution after alpha-beta-depleted transplantation in children. The library targeted TCRbeta and was prepared with unique molecular identifiers. Via MiXCR, TCRdb re-called the PCR reads, giving one row per CDR3 protein. The sample has more than 200,000 distinct CDR3 sequences; more than 7.5% are singletons. The sequenced sample was PBMCs from the stem cell graft donor, obtained from the stem cell graft. Receptors were obtained from a human donor who donated a stem cell graft to a child with SCID.

This sequence joins TRBV4-1 and TRBJ1-2, with D maybe TRBD1 (5 bases). The CDR3 length is 15 residues. The germline CDR1 and CDR2 sequences are MGHRA and YSYEKL. V was cut by 0 bases and J by 2 bases, with 10 bases left in between. The DNA for the CDR3 is TGCGCCAGCAGCCAAGATTGGGGGTCGAACTATGGCTACACCTTC. It yields the protein CASSQDWGSNYGYTF.

This chain links TRBV7-9 with TRBJ1-4; 10 bases line up with TRBD1. V gave up 1 base and J gave up 6 bases; unmatched junction bases: 5. The CDR3 spans 16 residues. CDR1 is SEHNR, CDR2 FQNEAQ, per germline (reference sequence). CDR3 in DNA: TGTGCCAGCAGCTTAGGTTCCGGGACAGGGGATGAAAAACTGTTTTTT. As protein: CASSLGSGTGDEKLFF.

This clonotype was detected many times. This chain links TRBV7-2 with TRBJ2-7, with D possibly matching TRBD1 (5 bases). Trimming stripped 5 bases from V and 1 base from J, with 9 bases between. The length of the CDR3 is 13 residues. Per germline, CDR1 SGHTA and CDR2 FQGNSA. The CDR3 sequence is CASSLHRSYEQYF. CDR3 DNA: TGTGCCAGCAGCCTCCACAGGTCCTACGAGCAGTACTTC.

The table lists this clonotype with many counts. The chain couples TRBV7-2 to TRBJ2-7; TRBD2 might be the D (5 bases). The V end was cut by 5 bases, the J end by 2 bases, with 22 bases between. Germline loops: CDR1 SGHTA, CDR2 FQGNSA. The CDR3 is 17 residues long. The CDR3 DNA reads as TGTGCCAGCAGCCCCACAATCGGGGAGAATCTCCCCTACGAGCAGTACTTC. Translated: CASSPTIGENLPYEQYF.

This clonotype was seen ten or more times. The J gene is TRBJ2-1, the V gene TRBV11-1; TRBD2 matches at 11 bases. The ends lost 0 bases at V and 2 bases at J; junction bases unmatched: 12. CDR1 SGHAT and CDR2 FQDESV come from the germline V gene (reference sequence). This CDR3 spans 20 amino acids. The CDR3 nucleotides are TGTGCCAGCAGCTTAGCTCGGCTAGCGGGGGGCTCCGGGGCCTACAATGAGCAGTTCTTC. Residues: CASSLARLAGGSGAYNEQFF.

This clonotype was picked up many times. CDR3 residues: CASSIRDTFTGELFF. Here the CDR3 DNA reads TGTGCCAGCAGCATTCGGGACACCTTCACCGGGGAGCTGTTTTTT. The chain employs TRBV21-1 and TRBJ2-2; TRBD1 was called by the table and not checked on the DNA. TRBV21-1 is an annotated pseudogene. This CDR3 is 15 amino acids long.

This clonotype came up many times. The rearrangement links TRBV6-2 or TRBV6-3 to TRBJ2-1; 11 nucleotides match TRBD2. Germline-derived CDR1 and CDR2 are MNHEY and SVGEGT. The CDR3 is 16 amino acids. V was clipped by 5 bases and J by 7 bases; unmatched bases: 10. CDR3 region: CASSPIAGGRFNEQFF. The DNA for the CDR3 is TGTGCCAGCAGTCCAATAGCGGGGGGGCGGTTTAATGAGCAGTTCTTC.

This clonotype was counted ten times or more. J is TRBJ1-3 and V is TRBV4-2, with unresolved D. This CDR3 has 15 amino acids. CDR1 and CDR2 from the germline V gene are LGHNA and YNFKEQ. The V and J ends lost 0 bases and 4 bases respectively, with 10 bases between them. This CDR3 reads CASSQDWEFGNTIYF. CDR3 DNA sequence: TGTGCCAGCAGCCAAGATTGGGAGTTCGGAAACACCATATATTTT.

This clonotype was counted many times. This clone may be a read error of a much larger clone one base away. The J gene is TRBJ2-7, the V gene TRBV7-7, with 7 bases lining up with TRBD2. Germline V gives CDR1 SSHAT, CDR2 FNYEAQ (reference sequence). The CDR3 runs to 14 residues. The DNA of the CDR3 is TGTGCCAGCAGCTTGGGAGGGATCTCCTACGAGCAGCACTTC. As protein: CASSLGGISYEQHF.

The table lists this clonotype with many counts. The gene calls are TRBV4-1 and TRBJ1-1, with a possible D match to TRBD1 (5 bases). V lost 2 bases, J lost 8 bases, and 15 bases lay in between. Germline-derived CDR1 and CDR2 are MGHRA and YSYEKL. This CDR3 has 14 amino acids. The CDR3, as DNA: TGCGCCAGCAGCCAACCCAGGGAGACGGGAGAAGCTTTCTTT. Its protein product is CASSQPRETGEAFF.

This clonotype came up many times. This chain uses TRBV6-4 with TRBJ2-3, with TRBD2 matching over 8 bases. J was trimmed by 6 bases and V by 4 bases; bases with no gene match: 12. Germline V gives CDR1 MRHNA, CDR2 SNTAGT. CDR3 size: 16 residues. The CDR3 loop reads CASSGGSGASTDTQYF. The CDR3, as DNA: TGTGCCAGCAGTGGGGGTAGCGGGGCCTCCACTGATACGCAGTATTTT.

This clonotype was recorded at least ten times. V is TRBV27 and J is TRBJ2-3; D is unclear. Germline loops: CDR1 MNHEY, CDR2 SMNVEV (reference sequence). Trimming shortened V by 4 bases and J by 1 base, and 6 bases separated the two germline ends. The CDR3 consists of 13 residues. This CDR3 is CASSSLGTDTQYF. As DNA, the CDR3 is TGTGCCAGCAGTTCCCTTGGCACAGATACGCAGTATTTT.

Ten or more counts support this clonotype. The J gene is TRBJ1-2, the V gene TRBV29-1; 9 nucleotides line up with TRBD1. Germline-derived CDR1 and CDR2 are SQVTM and ANQGSEA. After removal of 6 bases from V and 8 bases from J, the junction contained 19 bases not matched to a gene. There are 16 residues in the CDR3. CDR3 amino acids: CSVLPTGGQGGEGYTF. The CDR3 coding sequence is TGCAGCGTATTACCCACGGGGGGACAGGGAGGTGAAGGCTACACCTTC.

This clonotype was recorded many times. The chain has TRBV11-2 and TRBJ1-5, with D unclear. The CDR3 is 14 amino acids. CDR1 and CDR2 (germline): SGHAT, FQNNGV. The ends were cut back, 2 bases at V and 5 bases at J, with 10 bases in the middle. CDR3 coding DNA: TGTGCCAGCAGCTTATCTGACATACATCAGCCCCAGCATTTT. Translating it yields CASSLSDIHQPQHF.

This clonotype occurred many times. V usage is TRBV20-1 and J usage is TRBJ2-3; D tentatively reads TRBD1 or TRBD2 (6 bases each). Per germline, CDR1 DFQATT and CDR2 SNEGSKA (reference sequence). The V gene lost 4 bases and the J gene lost 5 bases, with 13 bases spanning the gap. This CDR3 is built from 13 residues. DNA for the CDR3: TGCAGTGCTAAGGTGGGGGGCAGAGATACGCAGTATTTT. This sequence encodes CSAKVGGRDTQYF.

This clonotype was seen ten or more times. The V call is TRBV20-1, the J call TRBJ2-2, with D possibly TRBD1 on 6 matching bases. V was shortened by 6 bases and J by 1 base, with 18 bases between the two germline ends. The germline gives CDR1 DFQATT, CDR2 SNEGSKA (reference sequence). This CDR3 is 16 amino acids long. The CDR3 loop reads CSAMPGHTRNTGELFF. The CDR3 DNA is TGCAGTGCGATGCCGGGACACACACGGAACACCGGGGAGCTGTTTTTT.

This clonotype has ten or more counts. V is TRBV6-5 and J is TRBJ1-2; D unclear. The CDR3 loop spans 12 amino acids. V was cut by 6 bases and J by 5 bases, with 10 bases left in between. Germline loops: CDR1 MNHEY, CDR2 SVGAGI. CDR3 residues: CASSRTAYGYTF. The CDR3 DNA reads as TGTGCCAGCAGCCGGACGGCTTATGGCTACACCTTC.

This clonotype was seen at least ten times. V usage is TRBV6-5 and J usage is TRBJ1-3, with a tentative D call TRBD1 (5 bases). This CDR3 contains 17 residues. The germline CDR1 and CDR2 sequences are MNHEY and SVGAGI. V lost 1 base to trimming and J lost 0 bases, with 13 bases between them. CDR3: CASSYYPTAGSGNTIYF. CDR3 DNA: TGTGCCAGCAGTTACTACCCGACAGCCGGCTCTGGAAACACCATATATTTT.

In its sample, this clonotype was seen many times. This CDR3 is CSARPSGGAGNYGYTF. CDR3 bases: TGCAGTGCTAGACCCTCTGGGGGGGCCGGAAACTATGGCTACACCTTC. The chain is built from TRBV20-1 and TRBJ1-2; D is perhaps TRBD1 (6 bases). The CDR3 has 16 amino acids. Germline CDR1 reads DFQATT; CDR2 reads SNEGSKA (reference sequence). V was pared by 2 bases and J by 2 bases, with 18 bases between.

This clonotype turned up a few times. This chain connects TRBV2 to TRBJ2-7; TRBD1 might be the D (6 bases). Germline V gene lookup returns CDR1 SNHLY and CDR2 FYNNEI. The CDR3 loop spans 17 amino acids. The V and J ends lost 11 bases and 4 bases respectively, with 30 bases between them. This CDR3 reads CASAGPPKTGSSYEQYF. CDR3 nucleotide sequence: TGTGCCTCAGCAGGGCCCCCAAAAACAGGGTCCTCGTACGAGCAGTACTTC.

This clonotype has ten or more counts. The chain recombines TRBV5-5 with TRBJ1-2, with D possibly being TRBD1 (6 bases). The length of the CDR3 is 16 residues. The V end lost 0 bases, the J end lost 5 bases, and 17 bases lay between the germline ends. CDR1 SGHKS and CDR2 YYEKEE come from the germline V gene (reference sequence). The CDR3 DNA sequence: TGTGCCAGCAGCTTGGCCCTCTGGACAGAGACATATGGCTACACCTTC. Translated: CASSLALWTETYGYTF.

This chain uses TRBV5-1 with TRBJ1-4; TRBD1 is a possible D gene (6 bases). Germline CDR1 and CDR2: SGHRS and YFSETQ. V was cut by 4 bases and J by 7 bases, with 20 bases left in between. CDR3 length: 16 residues. CDR3 in amino acids: CASSTPGGPGGEKLFF. The CDR3, as DNA: TGCGCCAGCAGCACCCCCGGGGGGCCGGGAGGTGAAAAACTGTTTTTT.

This clonotype was detected many times. The V gene is TRBV11-1, the J gene TRBJ2-4; D might be TRBD1 (5 bases). The length of the CDR3 is 19 residues. Germline-derived CDR1 and CDR2 are SGHAT and FQDESV (reference sequence). V was pared by 1 base and J by 8 bases, with 27 bases between. CDR3 bases: TGTGCCAGCAGCTTAGTTTCGTTGCGGTCGACAGCCGCATCCGACATTCAGTACTTC. It codes for CASSLVSLRSTAASDIQYF.

Ten or more counts support this clonotype. This chain connects TRBV18 to TRBJ2-7; 8 bases line up with TRBD2. Trimming at V came to 3 bases and at J to 3 bases, leaving 10 bases not matched to a gene. Germline CDR1 and CDR2: KGHSH and LQKENI. This CDR3 contains 16 residues. CDR3 sequence reads: CASSPVGAGALYEQYF. The CDR3 nucleotides are TGTGCCAGCTCACCTGTAGGAGCGGGGGCCCTCTACGAGCAGTACTTC. Full variable domain (rest looked up from reference TRBV18 and TRBJ2-7): NAGVMQNPRHLVRRRGQEARLRCSPMKGHSHVYWYRQLPEEGLKFMVYLQKENIIDESGMPKERFSAEFPKEGPSILRIQQVVRGDSAAYFCASSPVGAGALYEQYFGPGTRLTVT.

This clonotype showed up many times. The V call is TRBV19, the J call TRBJ1-5, with TRBD1 identical over 10 bases. This CDR3 is built from 15 residues. V was clipped by 7 bases and J by 3 bases; unmatched bases: 6. Germline values: CDR1 LNHDA, CDR2 SQIVND (reference sequence). The CDR3 region has the DNA TGTGCCAGTAACCGGGACAGGGGTCCCAATCAGCCCCAGCATTTT. The encoded protein is CASNRDRGPNQPQHF.

This clonotype appeared many times. This sequence joins TRBV20-1 and TRBJ2-3, with D perhaps matching TRBD2 (6 bases). This CDR3 comprises 14 residues. Germline V lookup: CDR1 DFQATT, CDR2 SNEGSKA (reference sequence). The V end lost 3 bases, the J end lost 0 bases, and 10 bases lay between the germline ends. The CDR3 loop is CSARPGTSTDTQYF. The CDR3 region has the DNA TGCAGTGCTAGGCCTGGGACTAGCACAGATACGCAGTATTTT.

This clonotype was recorded many times. CDR3 coding DNA: TGCGCCAGCAGCTTGTGGACAGGGGACTCCCAGGGATCCGGCTACACCTTC. Translated: CASSLWTGDSQGSGYTF. V usage is TRBV5-1 and J usage is TRBJ1-2; 9 bases map to TRBD1. The V gene end was trimmed by 1 base and the J gene end by 8 bases; junction bases not matched to a gene: 15. Per germline, CDR1 SGHRS and CDR2 YFSETQ. This CDR3 spans 17 amino acids.

At least ten counts were recorded for this clonotype. V usage is TRBV29-1 and J usage is TRBJ2-1, with D maybe TRBD2 (5 bases). The CDR3 extends over 13 amino acids. Deletions cut 4 bases from V and 5 bases from J, with 12 bases between. The V gene's germline CDR1 is SQVTM and CDR2 ANQGSEA. CDR3 coding DNA: TGCAGCGTTGTAGGGAGCCGTGACAATGAGCAGTTCTTC. Amino acids: CSVVGSRDNEQFF.

In DNA, the CDR3 is TGTGCCAGCAGGGGGTGGAAATCTGGGGCCAACGTCCTGACTTTC. As protein: CASRGWKSGANVLTF. This chain joins TRBV6-1 and TRBJ2-6; D is undetermined. V lost 6 bases to trimming and J lost 1 base, with 10 bases between them. Germline V gene sequence: CDR1 MNHNS, CDR2 SASEGT. The CDR3 sequence is 15 residues long.

This clonotype showed up many times. The V call is TRBV5-1, the J call TRBJ2-5; 8 nucleotides match TRBD1. Germline V gene lookup returns CDR1 SGHRS and CDR2 YFSETQ. The CDR3 covers 15 residues. V shed 0 bases and J 4 bases; nucleotides not matched to a gene: 5. This CDR3 is CASSLGQGLGETQYF. CDR3 coding DNA: TGCGCCAGCAGCTTGGGACAGGGGCTGGGAGAGACCCAGTACTTC.

This clonotype was seen many times. J is TRBJ2-7 and V is TRBV5-5, with D possibly TRBD1 on 6 matching bases. The germline V gene has CDR1 SGHKS and CDR2 YYEKEE (reference sequence). The CDR3 totals 13 residues. Deletions cut 3 bases from V and 0 bases from J, with 7 bases between. CDR3 in DNA: TGTGCCAGCAGCTACAGGGACTCCTACGAGCAGTACTTC. Translated: CASSYRDSYEQYF. The complete variable domain, with remaining parts taken from reference TRBV5-5 and TRBJ2-7, reads DAGVTQSPTHLIKTRGQQVTLRCSPISGHKSVSWYQQVLGQGPQFIFQYYEKEERGRGNFPDRFSARQFPNYSSELNVNALLLGDSALYLCASSYRDSYEQYFGPGTRLTVT.